The clone carrying this TCR beta chain occurred a few times. The target antigen is unknown. Relative to the germline gene, one junction end is altered; a read error may explain this. The time point was: newly diagnosed GD, antithyroid drugs for less than 3 months. RNA isolated from PBMCs was used to make the TCR library. Sequencing libraries for TCR beta were prepared with iRepertoire HTBI primers and Arm-PCR of CDR3 regions. TCRdb re-called the multiplex PCR reads through MiXCR, storing one row per CDR3 protein. The top ten clones hold around 10% of a sample with about 440,000 distinct CDR3 sequences, roughly 17% of them seen once. The data derive from a study of regulatory T cells in long-lasting Graves disease. General study points: The study found TRBV28, TRBJ1-2 and TRBJ2-5 favored in persistent disease.

Per the germline V gene, CDR1 is SGHVS and CDR2 is FQNEAQ. The CDR3 loop spans 15 amino acids. The sample also formed part of further work on T cells in Graves' hyperthyroidism and ophthalmopathy.

The V call is TRBV7-8, the J call TRBJ2-7; D is possibly TRBD1 (6 bases). The material sequenced was peripheral blood mononuclear cells (PBMCs), taken at new diagnosis, from a patient treated with antithyroid drugs. The sequence was collected from a woman in her 30s with Graves disease. CDR3 region: CASSYPGTKVYEQYF. CDR3 coding DNA: TGCGCCAGCAGCTACCCCGGGACAAAGGTATACGAGCAGTACTTC.